This T cell receptor (beta chain) was sequenced for a study of blood T cells in healthy people across ages. General study findings and limits: A roughly linear age-dependent decrease characterized TCR beta diversity per million T cells.

On this clonotype itself: Its target is unknown.

Then a second PCR, running roughly 7 to 11 cycles, was carried out with a sample-barcoded 5' primer and a J-beta primer mix. TCRdb recomputed calls from the 5' RACE reads with MiXCR, one row per CDR3 protein. The table shows 500,000 to 550,000 distinct CDR3 sequences, with about 24% occurring only once. The J segment lost 7 bases and the V segment lost 4 bases, leaving 10 bases of the junction unmatched. From germline, CDR1 is SGHNT and CDR2 YENEEA. The CDR3 sequence is 14 residues long. These data were likewise used in another study, on T cells of mothers and their children.

This receptor was obtained from a boy between 10 and 17 years old in good health. The chain carries TRBV11-3 and TRBJ2-7, with TRBD1 matching over 7 bases. Sequenced material: blood. CDR3 nucleotides: TGTGCCAGCAGCTCCCGGGACAGCGTCGGTGAGCAGTACTTC. Amino acids: CASSSRDSVGEQYF.